This T cell receptor beta chain was captured by sequencing in a study of blood T cell repertoires in COVID-19. Study in general: The United States, Italy and Spain were the sources of the acute and convalescent COVID-19 samples.

Method: immunoSEQ multiplex PCR; TCRdb's copy keeps in-frame clones and lacks some. The table shows some 500,000 clones, with roughly 90% occurring only once. Germline loops: CDR1 SGHNT, CDR2 YYREEE (reference sequence). The length of the CDR3 is 18 residues. The V and J ends lost 4 bases and 3 bases, in that order; junction bases with no gene match: 17. The TCR originated in a woman between 35 and 50 years old who had recovered from COVID-19. This chain links TRBV5-4 with TRBJ1-2; TRBD1 matches at 8 bases. Sequencing was done on a sample of PBMCs or T cells enriched from blood (not recorded which). This chain's CDR3 is CASSAGLTGEVVYYGYTF. Here the CDR3 DNA reads TGTGCCAGCAGCGCCGGACTGACAGGGGAGGTAGTGTACTATGGCTACACCTTC.